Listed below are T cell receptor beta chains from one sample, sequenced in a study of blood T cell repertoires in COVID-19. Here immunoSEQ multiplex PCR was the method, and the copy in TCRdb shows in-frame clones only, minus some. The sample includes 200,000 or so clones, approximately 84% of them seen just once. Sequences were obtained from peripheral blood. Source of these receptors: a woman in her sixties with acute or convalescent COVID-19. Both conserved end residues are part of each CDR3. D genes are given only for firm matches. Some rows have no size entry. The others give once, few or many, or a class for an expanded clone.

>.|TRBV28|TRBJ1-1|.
TGTGCCAGCCAAGGGGGTGGAGACACTGAAGCTTTCTTT
CASQGGGDTEAFF
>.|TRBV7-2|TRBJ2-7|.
TGTGCCAGCAGCCCCGGGACACCTGGCGAGCAGTACTTC
CASSPGTPGEQYF
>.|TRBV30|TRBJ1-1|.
TGTGCCCACCTCACCGGGGGAAGAACTGAAGCTTTCTTT
CAHLTGGRTEAFF
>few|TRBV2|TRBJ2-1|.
TGTGCCAGCAGCGCGACTAGAGCATACAATGAGCAGTTCTTC
CASSATRAYNEQFF
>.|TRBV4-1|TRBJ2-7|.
TGCGCCAGCAGCCAAGATTCGGGATGGTTGTCCTACGAGCAGTACTTC
CASSQDSGWLSYEQYF
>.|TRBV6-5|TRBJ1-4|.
TGTGCCAGCAGTTACCGACAGGTCTCCGGAAAACTGTTTTTT
CASSYRQVSGKLFF
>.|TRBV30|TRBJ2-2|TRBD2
TGTGCCTGGGCTACCGGGACTATGAACACCGGGGAGCTGTTTTTT
CAWATGTMNTGELFF
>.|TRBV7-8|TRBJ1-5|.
TGTGCCAGCAGCTTAGCGCCGGGGGGCTCTCGCAATCAGCCCCAGCATTTT
CASSLAPGGSRNQPQHF
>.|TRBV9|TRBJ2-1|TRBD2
TGTGCCAGCAGCCCAGGTGTAGCGGGGGGTTTTGGAGATGAGCAGTTCTTC
CASSPGVAGGFGDEQFF
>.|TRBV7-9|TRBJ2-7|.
TGTGCCAGCAGCGCTAGTCTCCCGGGTAGCGAGCAGTACTTC
CASSASLPGSEQYF
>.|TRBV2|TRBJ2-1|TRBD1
TGTGCCAGCGGAACGGACAGGGTCATCCATGAGCAGTTCTTC
CASGTDRVIHEQFF
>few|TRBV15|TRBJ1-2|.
TGTGCCACCAGCAGAGATTACGGTTTCCACTATGGCTACACCTTC
CATSRDYGFHYGYTF
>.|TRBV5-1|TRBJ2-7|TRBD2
TGCGCCAGCAGCTTGGCCGGGGGGGCGCGAGGGCTCTACGAGCAGTACTTC
CASSLAGGARGLYEQYF
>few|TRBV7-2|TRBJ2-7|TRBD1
TGTGCCAGCAGCATAGGACAGGGAGGTACGGGGGAGCAGTACTTC
CASSIGQGGTGEQYF
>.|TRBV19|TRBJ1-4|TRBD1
TGTGCCAGTAGTGCGACAGGGGATACACTGTTTTTT
CASSATGDTLFF
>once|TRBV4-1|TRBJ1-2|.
TGCGCCAGCAGCCGCCCAGGGCGGGAAGGCTACACCTTC
CASSRPGREGYTF
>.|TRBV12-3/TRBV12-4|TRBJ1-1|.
TGTGCCAGCAGTTGGGGACTGGAAGCTTTCTTT
CASSWGLEAFF
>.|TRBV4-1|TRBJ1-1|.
TGCGCCAGCAGCCTAACAGAAATGAACACTGAAGCTTTCTTT
CASSLTEMNTEAFF
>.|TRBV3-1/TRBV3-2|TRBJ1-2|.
TGTGCCAGCAGCCAACCTTCCGTAGGAGGGTATGGCTACACCTTC
CASSQPSVGGYGYTF
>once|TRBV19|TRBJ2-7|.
TGTGCCAGTGGACAGAGCTCCTACGAGCAGTACTTC
CASGQSSYEQYF
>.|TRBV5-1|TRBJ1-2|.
TGCGCCAGCAGCTCCGACCGTGGGGGGGCCCGGGGCTACACCTTC
CASSSDRGGARGYTF
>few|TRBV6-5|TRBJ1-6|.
TGTGCCAGCAGTTACTGGAACAGAGATAATTCACCCCTCCACTTT
CASSYWNRDNSPLHF